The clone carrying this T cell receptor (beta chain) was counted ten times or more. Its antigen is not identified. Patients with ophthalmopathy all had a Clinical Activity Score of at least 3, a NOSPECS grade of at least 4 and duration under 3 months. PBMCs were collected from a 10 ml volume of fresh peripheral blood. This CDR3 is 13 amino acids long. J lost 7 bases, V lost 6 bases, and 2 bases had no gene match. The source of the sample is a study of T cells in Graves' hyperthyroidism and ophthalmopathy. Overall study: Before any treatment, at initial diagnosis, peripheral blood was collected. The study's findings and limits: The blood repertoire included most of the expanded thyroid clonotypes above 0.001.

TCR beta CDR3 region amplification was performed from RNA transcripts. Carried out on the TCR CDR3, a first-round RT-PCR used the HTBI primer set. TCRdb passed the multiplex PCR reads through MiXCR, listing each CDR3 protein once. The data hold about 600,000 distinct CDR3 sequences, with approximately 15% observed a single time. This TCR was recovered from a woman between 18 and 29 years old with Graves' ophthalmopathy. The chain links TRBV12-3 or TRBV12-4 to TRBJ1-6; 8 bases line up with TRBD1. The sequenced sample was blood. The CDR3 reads CASSQGANSPLHF. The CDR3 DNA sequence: TGTGCCAGCAGCCAGGGGGCAAATTCACCCCTCCACTTT.